Listed below are T cell receptor beta chains from one sample, sequenced in a study of immune evolution from preneoplasia to lung adenocarcinoma. Only in-frame clones appear in the TCRdb table, and some are missing; sequencing was by immunoSEQ multiplex PCR. The sample has roughly 10,000 clones, roughly 77% seen once. Sequencing used FFPE minimally invasive lung adenocarcinoma tissue. The receptors here all came from a donor at least 70 years old with lung adenocarcinoma. Each CDR3 is given with its conserved first and last residue. The D gene is left open where the match is weak.

TRBV7-9,TRBJ2-7,-,CASSLPATAYEQYF
TRBV5-1,TRBJ1-2,TRBD1,CASSPETGFGYTF
TRBV19,TRBJ2-7,TRBD2,CASSMGRETSYEQYF
TRBV20-1,TRBJ2-7,-,CSARLGYEQYF
TRBV6-4,TRBJ1-1,TRBD1,CASSDTDRGEAFF
TRBV5-1,TRBJ2-5,-,CASSFDLRASGETQYF
TRBV7-2,TRBJ1-1,-,CASSLTGSENTEAFF
TRBV5-1,TRBJ2-7,-,CASRQGYEQYF
TRBV30,TRBJ1-5,-,CAWSLGGGNQPQHF
TRBV5-1,TRBJ2-3,TRBD2,CASSFLAGRGTDTQYF
TRBV19,TRBJ2-5,-,CASSGQSRGTQYF
TRBV2,TRBJ2-1,TRBD2,CASSARLAGHNEQFF
TRBV2,TRBJ1-2,TRBD1,CASSPPGTGYGYTF
TRBV28,TRBJ2-7,-,CASSLGGGAYF
TRBV5-6,TRBJ2-7,-,CASSRRDPKTSRPQYF
TRBV23-1,TRBJ1-2,-,CASSQMRAYGYTF
TRBV5-1,TRBJ1-5,-,CASSLGTFSNQPQHF
TRBV6-5,TRBJ1-1,TRBD1,CASSYTGDTEAFF
TRBV13,TRBJ2-1,-,CASSLRGGISTRPNEQFF
TRBV19,TRBJ2-2,TRBD1,CASRFPGGTGELFF
TRBV5-1,TRBJ2-1,TRBD1,CASSLAGGTGAYNEQFF
TRBV5-1,TRBJ2-1,TRBD2,CASGYTSGRARNEQFF
TRBV28,TRBJ2-2,TRBD2,CASKRTGTREGELFF
TRBV6-5,TRBJ1-5,-,CASSQDSPNQPQHF
TRBV7-3,TRBJ1-3,TRBD1,CASSSGGSGNTIYF
TRBV11-1,TRBJ2-5,-,CASSLEYRGAGETQYF
TRBV28,TRBJ2-5,TRBD2,CASRSGRETQYF
TRBV13,TRBJ2-4,TRBD1,CASSFEGAFRVAKNIQYF
TRBV28,TRBJ1-4,-,CASKTWTVDEKLFF
TRBV7-9,TRBJ2-3,-,CASRDGSTDTQYF
TRBV7-9,TRBJ2-7,-,CASSLEWGEQYF
TRBV25-1,TRBJ2-3,-,CASSPSDTQYF
TRBV5-4,TRBJ1-1,-,CASSLSRNTEAFF
TRBV7-2,TRBJ2-1,TRBD1,CASSLTVAGQEFF
TRBV4-1,TRBJ2-1,TRBD2,CASSQDWTSASYNEQFF
TRBV30,TRBJ1-1,-,CAWSSWGGSNIEAFF
TRBV7-9,TRBJ2-7,-,CASSLGGGEQYF